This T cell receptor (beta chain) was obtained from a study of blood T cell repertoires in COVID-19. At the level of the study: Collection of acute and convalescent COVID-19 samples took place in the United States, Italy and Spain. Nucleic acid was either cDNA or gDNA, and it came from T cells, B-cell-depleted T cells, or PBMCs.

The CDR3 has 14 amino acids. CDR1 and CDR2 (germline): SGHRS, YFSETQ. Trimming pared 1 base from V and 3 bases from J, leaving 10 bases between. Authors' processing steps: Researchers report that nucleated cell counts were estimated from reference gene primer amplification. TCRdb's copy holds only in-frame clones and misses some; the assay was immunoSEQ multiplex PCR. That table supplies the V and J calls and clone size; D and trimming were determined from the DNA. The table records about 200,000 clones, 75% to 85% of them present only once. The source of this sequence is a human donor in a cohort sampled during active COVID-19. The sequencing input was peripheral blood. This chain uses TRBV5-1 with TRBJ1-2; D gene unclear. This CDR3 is CASSLRVRDYGYTF. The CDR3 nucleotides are TGCGCCAGCAGCTTGCGGGTACGCGACTATGGCTACACCTTC.